The next 32 T cell receptor beta chains were all read from a single sample in a study of technical replicates of blood from a handful of donors (dated by TCRdb to the late 2010s). Libraries were built with the immunoSEQ multiplex PCR assay. As stored in TCRdb, this immuneACCESS dataset retains in-frame rearrangements with V and J assigned. A fraction of the clones does not appear; measured against another copy, unresolved V genes explain less than half of the discrepancy, and the remainder lacks a known reason. This sample gives more than 65,000 clones in total; about 92% of them show up just once. Of the sample, 0.35% to 0.4% is held by the ten largest clones. The sequencing input was T cells isolated from PBMCs. The receptors come from a human donor in good health.

The chain is built from TRBV30 and TRBJ1-3, with TRBD1 matching over 8 bases. The CDR3 consists of 14 residues. J was trimmed by 2 bases and V by 7 bases; bases with no gene match: 7. Per germline, CDR1 GTSNPN and CDR2 SVGIG (reference sequence). The CDR3 bases are TGTGCCTTGCGCGCACAGGGGGCTGGAAACACCATATATTTT. It is translated as CALRAQGAGNTIYF.

J is TRBJ1-3 and V is TRBV29-1, with D hard to call. In germline, CDR1 is SQVTM, CDR2 ANQGSEA. V was trimmed by 3 bases and J by 3 bases, leaving 9 bases between them. The CDR3 runs to 13 residues. The CDR3 bases are TGCAGCGTTGAGGTTCACGGTGGAAACACCATATATTTT. It encodes CSVEVHGGNTIYF.

This sequence joins TRBV19 and TRBJ2-5, with 11 nucleotides matching TRBD1. The junction had 9 bases not matched to a gene; V was cut back by 10 bases and J by 5 bases. The CDR3 length is 14 residues. CDR1 is LNHDA, CDR2 SQIVND, per germline (reference sequence). The DNA for the CDR3 is TGTGCCACCGCCCGGACAGGGGGCTGGGAGACCCAGTACTTC. This encodes CATARTGGWETQYF.

V is TRBV19 and J is TRBJ1-2, with D maybe TRBD1 (5 bases). The germline V and J ends were trimmed by 5 bases and 0 bases, with 10 bases remaining between them. Germline lookup yields CDR1 LNHDA and CDR2 SQIVND (reference sequence). The CDR3 is 14 amino acids. Here the CDR3 reads CASSRDSSNYGYTF. The CDR3 coding sequence is TGTGCCAGTAGTCGAGACAGTTCTAACTATGGCTACACCTTC.

The chain joins TRBV13 to TRBJ1-1; maybe TRBD1 (5 bases). The CDR3 consists of 12 residues. Germline V lookup: CDR1 PRHDT, CDR2 FYEKMQ (reference sequence). V lost 0 bases to trimming and J lost 11 bases, with 10 bases between them. The CDR3 loop reads CASSLGMGGAFF. The CDR3 DNA reads TGTGCCAGCAGCTTAGGTATGGGGGGTGCTTTCTTT. Filled out from reference TRBV13 and TRBJ1-1, the complete variable domain reads AAGVIQSPRHLIKEKRETATLKCYPIPRHDTVYWYQQGPGQDPQFLISFYEKMQSDKGSIPDRFSAQQFSDYHSELNMSSLELGDSALYFCASSLGMGGAFFGQGTRLTVV.

J is TRBJ1-1 and V is TRBV7-9; perhaps TRBD1 as D (5 bases). V shed 4 bases and J shed 5 bases, with 8 bases lying between them. The length of the CDR3 is 12 residues. The germline CDR1 and CDR2 sequences are SEHNR and FQNEAQ (reference sequence). CDR3 coding DNA: TGTGCCAGCAGCTGGAGGGGAACTGAAGCTTTCTTT. As protein: CASSWRGTEAFF.

This rearrangement joins TRBV6-4 to TRBJ1-2, with D maybe TRBD1 (5 bases). Per germline, CDR1 MRHNA and CDR2 SNTAGT. Trimming pared 5 bases from V and 2 bases from J, leaving 9 bases between. CDR3 length: 13 amino acids. The chain's CDR3 is CASSSQGNYGYTF. In DNA form, the CDR3 reads TGTGCCAGCAGTTCCCAGGGAAACTATGGCTACACCTTC.

About this clone itself: The sample contains more than one DNA sequence encoding this CDR3. The rearrangement links TRBV27 to TRBJ2-7; TRBD1 matches 11 bases. The germline gives CDR1 MNHEY, CDR2 SMNVEV (reference sequence). V lost 6 bases to trimming and J lost 4 bases; unmatched junction nucleotides: 5. This CDR3 has 14 residues. CDR3 nucleotides: TGTGCCAGCAGCACGGGACAGGGGGGATACGAGCAGTACTTC. Its translation is CASSTGQGGYEQYF.

This chain uses TRBV4-1 with TRBJ1-2; D is ambiguous. The V end was cut by 3 bases, the J end by 4 bases, with 12 bases between. The CDR3 totals 14 residues. Germline CDR1 MGHRA, CDR2 YSYEKL. The CDR3 loop reads CASSQMGGIYGYTF. The CDR3 nucleotides are TGCGCCAGCAGCCAGATGGGAGGGATCTATGGCTACACCTTC.

CDR3 in amino acids: CASSLSRDAYNEQFF. The DNA for the CDR3 is TGCGCCAGCAGCTTGAGCAGGGATGCCTACAATGAGCAGTTCTTC. The chain employs TRBV5-1 and TRBJ2-1; D may be TRBD1 (5 bases). The V gene lost 1 base and the J gene lost 2 bases, with 10 bases spanning the gap. Germline loops: CDR1 SGHRS, CDR2 YFSETQ. There are 15 residues in the CDR3.

The chain links TRBV28 to TRBJ1-5; D remains ambiguous. Germline CDR1 reads MDHEN; CDR2 reads SYDVKM. Trimming took off 1 base at V and 5 bases at J, with 15 bases between the two ends. The CDR3 spans 16 residues. CDR3: CASSLLMRELDQPQHF. The DNA of the CDR3 is TGTGCCAGCAGTTTATTGATGCGGGAATTGGATCAGCCCCAGCATTTT.

J is TRBJ2-1 and V is TRBV5-4; D is perhaps TRBD1 (6 bases). This CDR3 has 16 amino acids. Germline-derived CDR1 and CDR2 are SGHNT and YYREEE (reference sequence). Trimming removed 2 bases at V and 7 bases at J, with 19 bases between. The CDR3 sequence: CASSFKQRIGGNEQFF. CDR3 coding DNA: TGTGCCAGCAGCTTTAAACAGCGGATAGGGGGTAATGAGCAGTTCTTC.

CDR3 loop: CASSMTGGEAFF. CDR3 coding DNA: TGCGCCAGCAGCATGACAGGGGGCGAAGCTTTCTTT. V is TRBV5-1 and J is TRBJ1-1, with 10 nucleotides matching TRBD1. Trimming took 4 bases from V and 8 from J; bases not matched to a gene: 2. Per the germline V gene, CDR1 is SGHRS and CDR2 is YFSETQ. This CDR3 is built from 12 residues.

The V and J genes are TRBV4-1 and TRBJ1-1; D is undetermined. Germline-derived CDR1 and CDR2 are MGHRA and YSYEKL. The germline V and J ends were trimmed by 4 bases and 1 base, with 10 bases remaining between them. The CDR3 extends over 14 amino acids. CDR3 DNA: TGCGCCAGCAGCCCCAGGTTGGGGAACACTGAAGCTTTCTTT. This codes for CASSPRLGNTEAFF.

The chain links TRBV19 to TRBJ1-5; the D is unclear. Germline-derived CDR1 and CDR2 are LNHDA and SQIVND (reference sequence). V lost 3 bases and J 1 base, leaving 28 bases between the germline ends. The CDR3 runs 21 residues. Here the CDR3 reads CASSIFNRILWEGMSNQPQHF. The CDR3 nucleotides are TGTGCCAGTAGTATTTTTAATCGTATCTTGTGGGAGGGTATGAGCAATCAGCCCCAGCATTTT.

The rearrangement joins TRBV27 to TRBJ2-1; 8 bases line up with TRBD2. Germline values: CDR1 MNHEY, CDR2 SMNVEV (reference sequence). This CDR3 contains 17 residues. V was clipped by 3 bases and J by 4 bases; unmatched bases: 11. CDR3 sequence: CASSLALLAGIYNEQFF. The CDR3, as DNA: TGTGCCAGCAGTTTGGCCCTTTTAGCGGGGATATACAATGAGCAGTTCTTC.

The rearrangement uses TRBV11-3 and TRBJ2-7; D ambiguous. The germline V and J ends were trimmed by 0 bases and 7 bases, with 10 bases remaining between them. Germline CDR1 is SGHNT and CDR2 is YENEEA. The CDR3 runs 13 residues. The CDR3 DNA reads as TGTGCCAGCAGCTTAGATCGATTCAGAGAGCAGTACTTC. Its protein is CASSLDRFREQYF.

The gene calls are TRBV28 and TRBJ2-7, with 10 bases identical to TRBD1. CDR3 length: 14 residues. Trimming removed 6 bases from V and 2 bases from J; junction bases left unmatched: 4. Germline assignment: CDR1 MDHEN and CDR2 SYDVKM. CDR3 protein: CASSPGQGTYEQYF. The CDR3 DNA follows: TGTGCCAGCAGCCCGGGACAGGGGACCTACGAGCAGTACTTC.

The chain combines TRBV10-3 with TRBJ1-2; TRBD1 matches at 8 bases. V lost 8 bases, J lost 6 bases, and 14 bases stayed unmatched. This CDR3 has 15 amino acids. Germline V gene sequence: CDR1 ENHRY, CDR2 SYGVKD. The CDR3 DNA reads TGTGCCATCTCGGGCGGAGACAGGGGCTCTGATGGCTACACCTTC. Its protein is CAISGGDRGSDGYTF.

V and J are TRBV13 and TRBJ2-7; perhaps TRBD1 as D (6 bases). Per germline, CDR1 PRHDT and CDR2 FYEKMQ (reference sequence). V lost 5 bases, J lost 5 bases, and 13 bases lay in between. The CDR3 contains 13 residues. The DNA for the CDR3 is TGTGCCAGCAGCCTCACAGGGATTGACGAGCAGTACTTC. This translates into CASSLTGIDEQYF.

This chain joins TRBV19 and TRBJ1-3; tentatively, D is TRBD1 (5 bases). CDR1 and CDR2 (germline): LNHDA, SQIVND (reference sequence). The CDR3 is 13 amino acids. Trimming took off 7 bases at V and 2 bases at J, with 9 bases between the two ends. CDR3 residues: CASNRTPGNTIYF. The CDR3 region has the DNA TGTGCCAGTAACAGGACCCCTGGAAACACCATATATTTT. The entire variable domain, with the rest obtained from reference TRBV19 and TRBJ1-3, is as follows: DGGITQSPKYLFRKEGQNVTLSCEQNLNHDAMYWYRQDPGQGLRLIYYSQIVNDFQKGDIAEGYSVSREKKESFPLTVTSAQKNPTAFYLCASNRTPGNTIYFGEGSWLTVV.

The CDR3 DNA is TGTGCCAGCAGTTACTATAAGGGGGCGGTGATCACTGAAGCTTTCTTT. This translates into CASSYYKGAVITEAFF. The chain joins TRBV6-5 to TRBJ1-1; 7 nucleotides agree with TRBD1. Germline CDR1 MNHEY, CDR2 SVGAGI. The CDR3 runs 16 residues. V was pared by 1 base and J by 4 bases, with 9 bases of the junction left unmatched.

The rearrangement joins TRBV6-5 to TRBJ1-1, with unresolved D. Trimming removed 5 bases at V and 0 bases at J, with 10 bases between. CDR1 MNHEY and CDR2 SVGAGI come from the germline V gene. CDR3 length: 14 residues. This CDR3 is CASSPTEMNTEAFF. The CDR3 DNA reads TGTGCCAGCAGTCCAACTGAAATGAACACTGAAGCTTTCTTT.

This sequence joins TRBV6-6 and TRBJ2-7; 10 nucleotides match TRBD2. CDR3 length equals 16 residues. The J segment lost 0 bases and the V segment lost 2 bases, leaving 4 bases of the junction unmatched. Germline CDR1 reads MNHNY; CDR2 reads SVGAGI (reference sequence). The CDR3 loop reads CASSYTLAGASYEQYF. The CDR3, as DNA: TGTGCCAGCAGTTACACCCTAGCGGGAGCCTCCTACGAGCAGTACTTC.

The CDR3 nucleotides are TGTGCCAGCATCGTACCCCTTTTAGGGGATGGCTACACCTTC. This translates into CASIVPLLGDGYTF. The rearrangement links TRBV2 to TRBJ1-2; tentatively, D is TRBD1 (5 bases). CDR1 is SNHLY and CDR2 is FYNNEI in the germline V gene. The CDR3 sequence is 14 residues long. V dropped 7 bases and J dropped 6 bases, with 18 bases sitting between them.

V is TRBV5-1 and J is TRBJ2-7; TRBD2 matches 9 bases. Germline CDR1 SGHRS, CDR2 YFSETQ. This CDR3 has 21 amino acids. Germline trimming cut 0 bases from V and 2 bases from J; bases unmatched to any gene: 21. For the CDR3, the DNA is TGCGCCAGCAGCTTGGCCCCACCTTTACGACTAGCGGATGTTCTAACCTACGAGCAGTACTTC. This translates into CASSLAPPLRLADVLTYEQYF.

This clone was found a few times. This chain connects TRBV2 to TRBJ2-3, with a tentative D call TRBD2 (6 bases). Per germline, CDR1 SNHLY and CDR2 FYNNEI. There are 15 residues in the CDR3. Trimming removed 6 bases from V and 1 base from J, with 14 bases in between. The CDR3 region is CASSRLEIGTDTQYF. The CDR3 DNA sequence: TGTGCCAGCAGCAGACTAGAAATCGGCACAGATACGCAGTATTTT.

The sample holds one count of this clone. The chain combines TRBV6-5 with TRBJ1-2; tentative D call: TRBD1 (5 bases). V was clipped by 4 bases and J by 1 base, with 10 bases between them. The germline CDR1 and CDR2 sequences are MNHEY and SVGAGI. The CDR3 covers 14 residues. CDR3 nucleotide sequence: TGTGCCAGCAGTTCCGGGACTGTTAACTATGGCTACACCTTC. Encoded protein: CASSSGTVNYGYTF.

This chain joins TRBV4-3 and TRBJ1-2; 7 nucleotides align to TRBD1. Germline V lookup: CDR1 LGHNA, CDR2 YSLEER. The CDR3 consists of 15 residues. J gave up 4 bases and V 1 base, and 6 bases lay outside the gene matches. The CDR3 nucleotides are TGCGCCAGCAGCCAAGGACAGGGATGGGGCTATGGCTACACCTTC. Its translation is CASSQGQGWGYGYTF.

The rearrangement joins TRBV11-2 to TRBJ1-4; D unclear. The V end was cut by 0 bases, the J end by 5 bases, with 10 bases between. In germline, CDR1 is SGHAT, CDR2 FQNNGV. This CDR3 spans 15 amino acids. CDR3 nucleotide sequence: TGTGCCAGCAGCTTAGAATACGGGTCGAATGAAAAACTGTTTTTT. Its protein is CASSLEYGSNEKLFF.

This chain links TRBV14 with TRBJ2-1; the D gene is possibly TRBD2 (5 bases). This CDR3 has 10 residues. Germline V gene data show CDR1 as SGHDN and CDR2 as FVKESK. Trimming removed 8 bases at V and 6 bases at J, with 5 bases between. The CDR3, as DNA: TGTGCCAGCGGACTCAATGAGCAGTTCTTC. Protein sequence: CASGLNEQFF.

The V call is TRBV19, the J call TRBJ2-7, with TRBD1 matching 9 bases. CDR1 and CDR2 from the germline V gene are LNHDA and SQIVND (reference sequence). Losses at the gene ends were 5 bases for V and 6 bases for J; bases not matched to a gene: 14. The CDR3 has 16 amino acids. The CDR3 DNA reads TGTGCCAGTAGTGCTCGGGGTGGGACAGGGTCACGCGAGCAGTACTTC. Translation gives CASSARGGTGSREQYF. The full variable domain, completed using reference TRBV19 and TRBJ2-7, is DGGITQSPKYLFRKEGQNVTLSCEQNLNHDAMYWYRQDPGQGLRLIYYSQIVNDFQKGDIAEGYSVSREKKESFPLTVTSAQKNPTAFYLCASSARGGTGSREQYFGPGTRLTVT.